This entry lists 9 T cell receptor beta chains sequenced from one sample in a study of response to subunit inactivated influenza vaccine. MiXCR, run by TCRdb on the RT-PCR reads, gives a single entry per CDR3 protein. The sample consists of roughly 780,000 distinct CDR3 sequences, approximately 17% of them appearing once. The starting material was PBMCs from blood, obtained about 5 days after vaccination. The receptor source for this set is a man aged 50 or older who received an inactivated influenza vaccine.

In its sample, this clonotype was seen many times. The J gene is TRBJ2-7, the V gene TRBV20-1, with 9 bases matching TRBD1. This CDR3 has 14 amino acids. The V and J ends lost 4 bases and 2 bases, in that order; junction bases with no gene match: 6. CDR1 is DFQATT and CDR2 is SNEGSKA in the germline V gene (reference sequence). The CDR3 bases are TGCAGTGCTACTGGACAGGGGTTCGCCTACGAGCAGTACTTC. Protein: CSATGQGFAYEQYF.

The rearrangement uses TRBV11-2 and TRBJ2-3; D unresolved. In germline, CDR1 is SGHAT, CDR2 FQNNGV. The V and J ends lost 2 bases and 0 bases respectively, with 12 bases between them. This CDR3 has 16 amino acids. The CDR3 bases are TGTGCCAGCAGCTTAATATCTGGCGCGAGCACAGATACGCAGTATTTT. Its translation is CASSLISGASTDTQYF.

The chain links TRBV3-1 to TRBJ2-7; D is ambiguous. The V and J ends lost 3 bases and 2 bases respectively, with 5 bases between them. Germline V CDR1 and CDR2: LGHDT, YNNKEL (reference sequence). CDR3 length: 12 residues. This chain's CDR3 is CASSQVTYEQYF. CDR3 nucleotide sequence: TGTGCCAGCAGCCAGGTTACCTACGAGCAGTACTTC.

This clonotype has more than one count but fewer than ten. This chain joins TRBV20-1 and TRBJ2-3, with 15 bases fitting TRBD2. Trimming cost V 5 bases and J 4 bases; bases outside gene matches: 4. This CDR3 contains 15 residues. CDR1 DFQATT and CDR2 SNEGSKA come from the germline V gene (reference sequence). DNA of the CDR3: TGCAGTGCTTCGGGACTAGCGGGGGGCCCAGATACGCAGTATTTT. Encoded protein: CSASGLAGGPDTQYF.

CDR3 sequence: CASSYSSEGASNQPQHF. CDR3 coding DNA: TGTGCCAGCAGTTACTCGAGTGAAGGGGCTAGCAATCAGCCCCAGCATTTT. The chain couples TRBV6-2 or TRBV6-3 to TRBJ1-5; possibly TRBD1 for D (5 bases). Looked up from germline, CDR1 is MNHEY and CDR2 is SVGEGT. The CDR3 is made up of 17 amino acids. Trimming cost V 0 bases and J 0 bases, with 12 bases left between them.

The table lists this clonotype with many counts. This rearrangement joins TRBV5-1 to TRBJ2-7; D possibly uses TRBD1 or TRBD2 (5 bases each). This CDR3 region has 15 residues. Trimming pared 0 bases from V and 0 bases from J, leaving 10 bases between. Germline lookup yields CDR1 SGHRS and CDR2 YFSETQ. The chain's CDR3 is CASSLDPGTSYEQYF. Here the CDR3 DNA reads TGCGCCAGCAGCTTGGATCCGGGGACCTCCTACGAGCAGTACTTC.

This clonotype has a count of ten or more. In DNA form, the CDR3 reads TGTGCCAGCAGTTTAGTTGGGGGCGCGATCCGGGGCTACACCTTC. This encodes CASSLVGGAIRGYTF. V usage is TRBV12-3 or TRBV12-4 and J usage is TRBJ1-2, with a tentative D call TRBD1 (6 bases). The CDR3 is 15 residues long. Trimming pared 1 base from V and 8 bases from J, leaving 17 bases between.

Written as DNA, the CDR3 is TGTGCCAGCAGCCACGGGACTAGCGGGAGGGCCGGTGAGACCCAGTACTTC. Its protein is CASSHGTSGRAGETQYF. The chain joins TRBV4-2 to TRBJ2-5; 16 positions agree with TRBD2. Trimming removed 3 bases from V and 5 bases from J; junction bases left unmatched: 6. Germline assignment: CDR1 LGHNA and CDR2 YNFKEQ. There are 17 residues in the CDR3.

V and J are TRBV25-1 and TRBJ2-2; either TRBD1 or TRBD2 may fit D (5 bases each). Germline CDR1 MGHDK, CDR2 SYGVNS. This CDR3 is 15 amino acids long. Trimming left V 3 bases short and J 4 bases short, with 12 bases between. The CDR3 here is CASSDPGRSTGELFF. Here the CDR3 DNA reads TGTGCCAGCAGTGATCCGGGACGGAGCACCGGGGAGCTGTTTTTT.